This TCR beta chain is drawn from a study of blood T cells in healthy people across ages. About the study: Template switching retrieved approximately one barcoded beta molecule for each two T cells. Study-level findings and limits: Comparison with aged donors showed that long-lived donors had more naive CD4+ cells and higher diversity.

Points on this clonotype: Its matching antigen is unknown.

Through a sample-barcoded 5' primer and a J-beta primer mix, a second PCR was run for roughly 6 to 12 cycles. In TCRdb, the 5' RACE reads were re-called with MiXCR into one record per CDR3 protein. The sample consists of roughly 650,000 distinct CDR3 sequences, approximately 29% of them appearing once. The TCR sequence derives from a woman older than 75 in good health. Sequenced: blood.

CDR3: CATSGGTDTQYF. CDR3 sequence (DNA): TGTGCCACCTCGGGGGGAACAGATACGCAGTATTTT. V gene TRBV25-1 combines with J gene TRBJ2-3, with TRBD2 matching 7 bases. Germline V gene sequence: CDR1 MGHDK, CDR2 SYGVNS. The CDR3 length is 12 residues. The trim removed 10 bases at V and 3 bases at J, leaving 4 bases unmatched.